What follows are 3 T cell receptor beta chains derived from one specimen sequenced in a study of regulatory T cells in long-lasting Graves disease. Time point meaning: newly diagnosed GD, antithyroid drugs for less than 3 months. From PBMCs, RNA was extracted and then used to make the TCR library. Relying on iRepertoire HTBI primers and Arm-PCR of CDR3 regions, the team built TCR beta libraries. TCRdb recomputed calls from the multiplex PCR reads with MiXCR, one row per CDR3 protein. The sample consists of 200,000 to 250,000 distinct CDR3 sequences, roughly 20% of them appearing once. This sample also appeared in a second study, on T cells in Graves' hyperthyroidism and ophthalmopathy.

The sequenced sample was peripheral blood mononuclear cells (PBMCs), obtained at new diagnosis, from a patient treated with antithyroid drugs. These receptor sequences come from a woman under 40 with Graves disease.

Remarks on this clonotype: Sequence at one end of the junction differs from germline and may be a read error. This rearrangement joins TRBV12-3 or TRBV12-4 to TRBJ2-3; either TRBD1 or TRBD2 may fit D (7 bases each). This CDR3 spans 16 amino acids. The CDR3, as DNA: TGTGCCAGCAGTTCCAGGGGGGGGGCTAGCACAGATACGCAGTGTTTT. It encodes CASSSRGGASTDTQCF.

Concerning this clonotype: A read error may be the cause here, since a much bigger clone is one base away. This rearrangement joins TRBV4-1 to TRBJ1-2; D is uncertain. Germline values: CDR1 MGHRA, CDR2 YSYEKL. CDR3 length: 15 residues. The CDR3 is CASSQENRPNYSYTF. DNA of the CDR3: TGCGCCAGCAGCCAAGAGAACAGACCTAACTATAGCTACACCTTC.

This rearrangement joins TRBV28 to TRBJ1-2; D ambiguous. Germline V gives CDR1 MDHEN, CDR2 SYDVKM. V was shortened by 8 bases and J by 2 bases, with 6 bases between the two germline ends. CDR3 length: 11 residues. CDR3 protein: CASGVNYGYTF. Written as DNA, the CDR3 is TGTGCCAGCGGGGTGAACTATGGCTACACCTTC.